This entry describes one T cell receptor (beta chain). Antigen specificity is unknown. Investigators sought sequencing depths of between 1 in 200,000 and 1 in 1 million T cells. TCRdb's copy holds only in-frame clones and misses some; the assay was immunoSEQ multiplex PCR. The data contain over 150,000 clones, about 80% of them singletons. The data belong to a study of cytotoxic CD8 clonotypes in ibrutinib-treated CLL. General observations from the study: Patients showed higher baseline clonality than age-matched healthy donors, and it tracked circulating CD8+ T-cell counts. Samples from sustained-remission and progressing patients were taken at different times.

The specimen comprised PBMCs, sampled after 12 months of ibrutinib treatment. The origin of this receptor is a human donor with chronic lymphocytic leukemia.

CDR3 in DNA: TGTGCCAGCTCACCAATCCCAGGGGAGTTTAGCTCCTACAATGAGCAGTTCTTC. The encoded protein is CASSPIPGEFSSYNEQFF. The chain couples TRBV18 to TRBJ2-1; D is possibly TRBD1 (6 bases). CDR3 length equals 18 residues. Trimming shortened V by 2 bases and J by 0 bases, and 17 bases separated the two germline ends. Germline CDR1 KGHSH, CDR2 LQKENI.